The TCR beta chain under discussion was sequenced for a study of blood T cell repertoires in COVID-19. Study-level information: Researchers got acute and convalescent COVID-19 samples from the United States, Italy and Spain. Sources were T cells, B-cell-depleted T cells, or PBMCs; the material itself was cDNA or gDNA.

The CDR3 is made up of 13 amino acids. Trimming took off 1 base at V and 6 bases at J, with 6 bases between the two ends. The germline gives CDR1 SGHTA, CDR2 FQGNSA. Study processing details: How many nucleated cells were present was estimated from reference gene primer amplification. Using immunoSEQ multiplex PCR, the repertoire was profiled, and TCRdb retains in-frame clones only, with some absent. That table is the source of V, J and clone size, and D and trimming were worked out from the DNA. This table holds 250,000 or so clones, over 80% found once. This clone is a singleton in its sample. Sequencing was done on a sample of peripheral blood. The V and J genes are TRBV7-2 and TRBJ2-2; D gene uncertain. This clonotype was obtained from a woman in her thirties or forties who had recovered from COVID-19. DNA for the CDR3: TGTGCCAGCAGCTTAGTTCGCGCCGGGGAGCTGTTTTTT. It translates to CASSLVRAGELFF.